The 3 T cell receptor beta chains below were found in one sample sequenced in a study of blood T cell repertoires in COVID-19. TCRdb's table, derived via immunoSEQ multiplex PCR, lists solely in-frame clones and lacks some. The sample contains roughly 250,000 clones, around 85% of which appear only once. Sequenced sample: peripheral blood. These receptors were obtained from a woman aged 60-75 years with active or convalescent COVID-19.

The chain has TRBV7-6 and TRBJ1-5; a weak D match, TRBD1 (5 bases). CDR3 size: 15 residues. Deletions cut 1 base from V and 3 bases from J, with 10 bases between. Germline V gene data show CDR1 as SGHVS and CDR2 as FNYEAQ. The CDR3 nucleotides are TGTGCCAGCAGCTTAGACACAGGAATCAATCAGCCCCAGCATTTT. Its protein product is CASSLDTGINQPQHF.

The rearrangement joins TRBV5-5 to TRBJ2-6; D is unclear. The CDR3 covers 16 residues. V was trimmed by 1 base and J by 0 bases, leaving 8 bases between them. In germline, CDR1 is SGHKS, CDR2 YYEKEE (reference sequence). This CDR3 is CASSLFHSSGANVLTF. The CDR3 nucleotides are TGTGCCAGCAGCTTGTTCCACAGCTCTGGGGCCAACGTCCTGACTTTC.

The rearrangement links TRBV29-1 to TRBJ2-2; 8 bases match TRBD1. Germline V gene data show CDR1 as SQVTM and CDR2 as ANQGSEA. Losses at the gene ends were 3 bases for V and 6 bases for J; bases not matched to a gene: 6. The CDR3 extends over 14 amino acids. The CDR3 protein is CSVEGRGPSGELFF. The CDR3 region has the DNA TGCAGCGTTGAGGGCAGGGGGCCCTCCGGGGAGCTGTTTTTT.